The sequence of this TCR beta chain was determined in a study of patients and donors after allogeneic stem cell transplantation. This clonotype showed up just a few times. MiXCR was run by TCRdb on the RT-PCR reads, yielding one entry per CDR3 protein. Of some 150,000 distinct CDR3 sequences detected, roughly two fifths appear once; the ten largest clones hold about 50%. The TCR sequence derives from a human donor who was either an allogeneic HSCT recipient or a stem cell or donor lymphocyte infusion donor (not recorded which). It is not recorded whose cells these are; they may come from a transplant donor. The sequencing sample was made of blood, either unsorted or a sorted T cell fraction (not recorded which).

The DNA for the CDR3 is TGTGCCAGCAGCGTTAATCCTCGAGGCCGGGGGCCTGGAAACACCATATATTTT. It codes for CASSVNPRGRGPGNTIYF. The chain has TRBV9 and TRBJ1-3, with a tentative D call TRBD1 (6 bases). CDR1 is SGDLS, CDR2 YYNGEE, per germline. Trimming stripped 2 bases from V and 2 bases from J, with 20 bases between. This CDR3 has 18 residues.